Below, 26 T cell receptor beta chains from the same sample are listed, as sequenced in a study of T cell changes during pregnancy in multiple sclerosis. Profiling relied on immunoSEQ multiplex PCR, and the TCRdb table lists in-frame clones only, not all of them. In the table there are some 57,000 clones, roughly nine tenths of which are singletons. Sequences were derived from CD4+ T cells from peripheral blood mononuclear cells, sampled after pregnancy. Receptors were obtained from a female donor in good health, enrolled as a control in a pregnancy study.

This chain links TRBV6-1 with TRBJ1-4, with D perhaps matching TRBD1 (6 bases). In germline, CDR1 is MNHNS, CDR2 SASEGT. CDR3 length: 14 amino acids. Trimming removed 4 bases at V and 5 bases at J, with 11 bases between. CDR3 nucleotide sequence: TGTGCCAGCAGTGGACAGGTCCCCAATGAAAAACTGTTTTTT. Translation gives CASSGQVPNEKLFF.

The V and J genes are TRBV18 and TRBJ2-7; 7 bases map to TRBD2. This CDR3 has 15 residues. Germline V lookup: CDR1 KGHSH, CDR2 LQKENI. The trim removed 3 bases at V and 3 bases at J, leaving 8 bases unmatched. In DNA form, the CDR3 reads TGTGCCAGCTCACCCGGCGCAGGGACTATCTACGAGCAGTACTTC. Translating it yields CASSPGAGTIYEQYF.

The J gene is TRBJ2-3, the V gene TRBV4-3; the match to TRBD2 covers 8 bases. The V segment lost 1 base and the J segment 6 bases; nucleotides outside the gene matches: 9. The CDR3 has 16 amino acids. Per the germline V gene, CDR1 is LGHNA and CDR2 is YSLEER. DNA of the CDR3: TGCGCCAGCAGCCAAGTAGGAGCGGGGGTGGTGGATACGCAGTATTTT. Translation gives CASSQVGAGVVDTQYF.

V gene TRBV4-3 combines with J gene TRBJ1-2; D remains ambiguous. From germline, CDR1 is LGHNA and CDR2 YSLEER. The CDR3 loop spans 14 amino acids. The V gene lost 4 bases and the J gene lost 1 base, with 10 bases spanning the gap. The CDR3 nucleotides read TGCGCCAGCAGCCGAATAGCGGATAACTATGGCTACACCTTC. Translated: CASSRIADNYGYTF.

J is TRBJ1-1 and V is TRBV11-3; TRBD1 matches at 8 bases. This CDR3 has 14 residues. CDR1 is SGHNT and CDR2 is YENEEA in the germline V gene. V was pared by 3 bases and J by 5 bases, with 5 bases of the junction left unmatched. The CDR3 reads CASSLDRDDTEAFF. The CDR3, as DNA: TGTGCCAGCAGCTTGGACAGGGATGATACTGAAGCTTTCTTT.

The chain has TRBV19 and TRBJ1-2; D remains unclear. Per germline, CDR1 LNHDA and CDR2 SQIVND (reference sequence). With 3 bases removed from V and 1 base from J, the gap between germline ends came to 9 bases. This CDR3 is built from 14 residues. The CDR3 DNA is TGTGCCAGTAGTATTGGCAGGATTAACTATGGCTACACCTTC. Protein product: CASSIGRINYGYTF.

This clone was seen more than once but under ten times. The rearrangement links TRBV5-4 to TRBJ2-6; D is undetermined. The CDR3 covers 18 residues. Trimming took off 0 bases at V and 1 base at J, with 14 bases between the two ends. Germline loops: CDR1 SGHNT, CDR2 YYREEE (reference sequence). The CDR3: CASSLDVRSRSGANVLTF. The CDR3 DNA is TGTGCCAGCAGCTTGGACGTACGCAGTCGATCTGGGGCCAACGTCCTGACTTTC.

The CDR3 DNA reads as TGCGCCAGCAGCCCTAAAAATACAGGGGAGTGGAATGGCTACACCTTC. Its translation is CASSPKNTGEWNGYTF. The V and J genes are TRBV4-3 and TRBJ1-2; 7 bases fit TRBD1. There are 16 residues in the CDR3. The germline CDR1 and CDR2 sequences are LGHNA and YSLEER. The ends lost 4 bases at V and 6 bases at J; junction bases unmatched: 14.

The chain combines TRBV11-3 with TRBJ2-7, with D perhaps matching TRBD2 (5 bases). The CDR3 spans 12 residues. The V and J ends lost 5 bases and 3 bases respectively, with 8 bases between them. Germline CDR1 is SGHNT and CDR2 is YENEEA. The CDR3 loop is CASSLGSYEQYF. CDR3 nucleotide sequence: TGTGCCAGCAGCCTTGGGAGCTACGAGCAGTACTTC.

The chain couples TRBV9 to TRBJ1-3, with TRBD1 matching over 8 bases. In germline, CDR1 is SGDLS, CDR2 YYNGEE. V was pared by 2 bases and J by 2 bases, with 6 bases of the junction left unmatched. The CDR3 is 16 residues long. CDR3 DNA: TGTGCCAGCAGCGTCGCAGGGGGCAAAGCTGGAAACACCATATATTTT. It yields the protein CASSVAGGKAGNTIYF.

This rearrangement joins TRBV5-4 to TRBJ1-1, with D unclear. This CDR3 spans 16 amino acids. CDR1 is SGHNT, CDR2 YYREEE, per germline (reference sequence). Trimming removed 4 bases from V and 4 bases from J, with 20 bases in between. DNA for the CDR3: TGTGCCAGCAGCCCGTTCCCGGGGATGGCGGTCACTGAAGCTTTCTTT. It yields the protein CASSPFPGMAVTEAFF.

The table lists this clone with a few counts. The chain carries TRBV9 and TRBJ2-4, with a weak D call TRBD2 (6 bases). CDR1 SGDLS and CDR2 YYNGEE come from the germline V gene. The CDR3 consists of 16 residues. With 2 bases removed from V and 3 bases from J, the gap between germline ends came to 15 bases. The CDR3 bases are TGTGCCAGCAGCGTTTCCCCTCTGGGGGGCAAAAACATTCAGTACTTC. This gives the protein CASSVSPLGGKNIQYF.

J is TRBJ1-2 and V is TRBV7-9, with TRBD1 identical over 10 bases. V lost 2 bases and J lost 6; bases outside the gene matches: 6. CDR1 and CDR2 from the germline V gene are SEHNR and FQNEAQ (reference sequence). The CDR3 consists of 15 residues. The CDR3 DNA reads as TGTGCCAGCAGCTTATCGACAGGGGGCGGTCATGGCTACACCTTC. Protein: CASSLSTGGGHGYTF.

The V and J genes are TRBV11-3 and TRBJ1-4, with a possible D match to TRBD1 (5 bases). V was cut by 3 bases and J by 6 bases, with 14 bases left in between. Germline CDR1 is SGHNT and CDR2 is YENEEA. This CDR3 has 15 residues. CDR3 in amino acids: CASSFSGFGDEKLFF. The CDR3 region has the DNA TGTGCCAGCAGCTTTTCAGGGTTTGGGGATGAAAAACTGTTTTTT. Supplemented by reference TRBV11-3 and TRBJ1-4, the full variable domain reads EAGVVQSPRYKIIEKKQPVAFWCNPISGHNTLYWYLQNLGQGPELLIRYENEEAVDDSQLPKDRFSAERLKGVDSTLKIQPAELGDSAVYLCASSFSGFGDEKLFFGSGTQLSVL.

The rearrangement joins TRBV7-2 to TRBJ1-3, with a possible D match to TRBD1 (6 bases). CDR1 is SGHTA, CDR2 FQGNSA, per germline. V was cut by 3 bases and J by 0 bases, with 9 bases left in between. CDR3 length: 15 amino acids. The CDR3 nucleotides read TGTGCCAGCAGCTTCGAGACAGGCTCTGGAAACACCATATATTTT. Protein: CASSFETGSGNTIYF.

The rearrangement uses TRBV5-1 and TRBJ2-5; TRBD2 agrees at 7 bases. The J call may be faulty, since TRBJ2-7 better matches the DNA end. Germline V gives CDR1 SGHRS, CDR2 YFSETQ. The CDR3 sequence is 14 residues long. This chain's CDR3 is CASSPRGGSDEQYF. The CDR3 nucleotides read TGCGCCAGCAGCCCCCGGGGAGGGTCCGACGAGCAGTACTTC.

The chain uses TRBV30 and TRBJ2-1; maybe TRBD1 (5 bases). V was clipped by 2 bases and J by 7 bases, with 12 bases between them. This CDR3 has 13 residues. Germline values: CDR1 GTSNPN, CDR2 SVGIG (reference sequence). CDR3 in DNA: TGTGCCTGGAGTTCTGGCAGGGCGAATGAGCAGTTCTTC. Protein: CAWSSGRANEQFF.

This clone was observed a single time. J is TRBJ1-2 and V is TRBV12-5, with D unclear. The CDR3 extends over 12 amino acids. V was cut by 6 bases and J by 8 bases, with 13 bases left in between. CDR1 is LGHNT, CDR2 FRNRAP, per germline. CDR3 nucleotide sequence: TGTGCTAGTGGGGATGCGGGTCGCGGCTACACCTTC. This gives the protein CASGDAGRGYTF.

The chain is built from TRBV19 and TRBJ1-2; 10 bases are a match to TRBD1. Germline CDR1 reads LNHDA; CDR2 reads SQIVND (reference sequence). The CDR3 runs to 15 residues. Germline trimming cut 5 bases from V and 7 bases from J; bases unmatched to any gene: 10. The CDR3 is CASSSRSGQGSGYTF. The CDR3 DNA follows: TGTGCCAGTAGTTCTCGGTCGGGACAGGGGAGTGGCTACACCTTC.

The chain is built from TRBV7-9 and TRBJ1-5; maybe TRBD1 (6 bases). Trimming cost V 4 bases and J 6 bases, with 19 bases left between them. The germline V gene encodes CDR1 SEHNR and CDR2 FQNEAQ (reference sequence). The CDR3 runs to 16 residues. The CDR3 nucleotides are TGTGCCAGCAGCTATCTCGGGGCCAGGGGTATTCAGCCCCAGCATTTT. This translates into CASSYLGARGIQPQHF.

V is TRBV7-3 and J is TRBJ1-6; D might be TRBD1 (5 bases). The CDR3 is made up of 15 amino acids. Germline CDR1 is SGHTA and CDR2 is FQGTGA. V was pared by 2 bases and J by 10 bases, with 15 bases between. This CDR3 reads CASSLAPGLESPLHF. DNA for the CDR3: TGTGCCAGCAGCTTAGCCCCGGGACTAGAGTCACCCCTCCACTTT.

The chain carries TRBV5-8 and TRBJ2-1; the match to TRBD2 covers 9 bases. Germline V gives CDR1 SGHTS, CDR2 YDEGEE. Trimming at V came to 4 bases and at J to 6 bases, leaving 5 bases not matched to a gene. The CDR3 spans 14 residues. CDR3 DNA sequence: TGTGCCAGCAGCCCTCTGCGGGGGGGCAATGAGCAGTTCTTC. Encoded protein: CASSPLRGGNEQFF.

The genes are TRBV6-6 and TRBJ1-1; D unresolved. CDR3 length equals 12 residues. The germline CDR1 and CDR2 sequences are MNHNY and SVGAGI (reference sequence). V lost 7 bases and J 1 base, leaving 7 bases between the germline ends. In DNA form, the CDR3 reads TGTGCCAGCATGGGAGGGAACACTGAAGCTTTCTTT. It specifies CASMGGNTEAFF.

V is TRBV6-5 and J is TRBJ2-1; D gene ambiguous. V lost 6 bases and J 7 bases, leaving 13 bases between the germline ends. The CDR3 totals 13 residues. Germline CDR1 is MNHEY and CDR2 is SVGAGI. CDR3 in amino acids: CASSAQVGNEQFF. DNA of the CDR3: TGTGCCAGCAGCGCCCAGGTTGGAAATGAGCAGTTCTTC.

The CDR3 sequence is CASSDQGGGTGELFF. The CDR3 nucleotides are TGTGCCAGCAGTGACCAGGGAGGTGGCACCGGGGAGCTGTTTTTT. V is TRBV6-4 and J is TRBJ2-2; D might be TRBD2 (6 bases). CDR1 is MRHNA and CDR2 is SNTAGT in the germline V gene. The CDR3 has 15 amino acids. Trimming removed 2 bases at V and 4 bases at J, with 11 bases between.

The gene calls are TRBV11-2 and TRBJ1-2; no clear D gene. Germline V gives CDR1 SGHAT, CDR2 FQNNGV. The CDR3 spans 15 residues. V shed 5 bases and J shed 2 bases, with 15 bases lying between them. The CDR3 DNA reads as TGTGCCAGCAGCCCCGGGTATGGCTGGAACTATGGCTACACCTTC. It encodes CASSPGYGWNYGYTF. Filled out from reference TRBV11-2 and TRBJ1-2, the complete variable domain reads EAGVAQSPRYKIIEKRQSVAFWCNPISGHATLYWYQQILGQGPKLLIQFQNNGVVDDSQLPKDRFSAERLKGVDSTLKIQPAKLEDSAVYLCASSPGYGWNYGYTFGSGTRLTVV.